This T cell receptor beta chain was recovered during a study of identical twins. One entry per CDR3 protein results from TCRdb running MiXCR on the 5' RACE reads. The data contain 600,000 to 700,000 distinct CDR3 sequences, 21% of them singletons. Study-wide results and limits: Zero-insertion analyses were open to partial confounding by invariant MAIT and iNKT cells.

There are a few counts of this clonotype. No antigen is known for it. V gave up 11 bases and J gave up 3 bases; unmatched junction bases: 7. This CDR3 is 13 amino acids long. Germline-derived CDR1 and CDR2 are LNHNV and YYDKDF (reference sequence). The same sample was also used in a study of T cells expressing NK-cell markers. From that paper: Repertoires of TCR beta were obtained from T cells sorted as CD3+CD56+NKG2C+, CD3+CD56+NKG2C- and CD3+CD56-NKG2C+. Six donors carried dominant NKG2C+ clonotypes that made up 1.0-7.0% of their CD8+ T cells. The CD3+CD56-NKG2C+ fraction was also led by these clonotypes in several donors.

The rearrangement joins TRBV15 to TRBJ2-1; the match to TRBD2 covers 7 bases. This clonotype was obtained from a young woman in good health. Sample: PBMCs. The CDR3: CAVEAGYYNEQFF. Written as DNA, the CDR3 is TGTGCCGTCGAAGCGGGGTACTACAATGAGCAGTTCTTC.